The rows below give T cell receptor beta chains drawn from one sample of a study of control samples from healthy donors and cancer patients. Data came from immunoSEQ multiplex PCR; TCRdb stores just in-frame clones and leaves some out. Of 110,000 to 150,000 clones in the sample, more than 80% were seen once. The sequenced material came from blood. These TCRs come from a man aged 18 to 29 in good health. CDR3s include the opening cysteine and the closing phenylalanine or tryptophan. The order of the fields is J gene, V gene, clone size, CDR3 protein. Clone size is shown for a subset of rows, as once, few, many or a class of expanded clone.

J gene: TRBJ1-2; V gene: TRBV6-6; clone size: -; CDR3 protein: CASSSPGAGGHYGYTF
J gene: TRBJ1-5; V gene: TRBV28; clone size: -; CDR3 protein: CASSLRPDQPQHF
J gene: TRBJ1-1; V gene: TRBV6-5; clone size: -; CDR3 protein: CASSYGENTEAFF
J gene: TRBJ1-1; V gene: TRBV29-1; clone size: few; CDR3 protein: CSVEPARNTEAFF
J gene: TRBJ1-2; V gene: TRBV14; clone size: once; CDR3 protein: CASSQEGVYYTF
J gene: TRBJ2-2; V gene: TRBV9; clone size: -; CDR3 protein: CASSVVGENTGELFF
J gene: TRBJ2-7; V gene: TRBV3-1/TRBV3-2; clone size: -; CDR3 protein: CASGPGGKGGEQYF
J gene: TRBJ2-7; V gene: TRBV2; clone size: -; CDR3 protein: CASRRQYEQYF
J gene: TRBJ2-3; V gene: TRBV4-1; clone size: -; CDR3 protein: CASSPWTSGGRDTQYF
J gene: TRBJ1-2; V gene: TRBV4-1; clone size: few; CDR3 protein: CASSQPTENYGYTF
J gene: TRBJ1-6; V gene: TRBV6-5; clone size: -; CDR3 protein: CASKGSGESLHF
J gene: TRBJ2-7; V gene: TRBV7-2; clone size: -; CDR3 protein: CASSPPRQGRPEQYF
J gene: TRBJ2-3; V gene: TRBV5-1; clone size: -; CDR3 protein: CASSLALAGDTDTQYF
J gene: TRBJ1-1; V gene: TRBV2; clone size: -; CDR3 protein: CASSGIEAFF
J gene: TRBJ2-1; V gene: TRBV28; clone size: -; CDR3 protein: CASSLRVSGQFF
J gene: TRBJ1-1; V gene: TRBV6-1; clone size: few; CDR3 protein: CASSDGQGMSEAFF
J gene: TRBJ1-5; V gene: TRBV5-1; clone size: -; CDR3 protein: CASSSLGDNSNQPQHF
J gene: TRBJ2-3; V gene: TRBV6-1; clone size: -; CDR3 protein: CASSDLRVTLPPQYF
J gene: TRBJ1-5; V gene: TRBV27; clone size: -; CDR3 protein: CASSRLRDRDQPQHF
J gene: TRBJ1-2; V gene: TRBV7-2; clone size: -; CDR3 protein: CASSLVGTLYGYTF
J gene: TRBJ1-6; V gene: TRBV4-3; clone size: -; CDR3 protein: CASSQGWTANSPLHF
J gene: TRBJ2-5; V gene: TRBV19; clone size: -; CDR3 protein: CASSMLGETQYF
J gene: TRBJ1-5; V gene: TRBV5-1; clone size: -; CDR3 protein: CASSLNTGANQPQHF
J gene: TRBJ1-2; V gene: TRBV6-5; clone size: -; CDR3 protein: CASSPTGAYGYTF
J gene: TRBJ1-1; V gene: TRBV10-3; clone size: -; CDR3 protein: CAIRRNKDRGAEAFF
J gene: TRBJ1-3; V gene: TRBV6-6; clone size: -; CDR3 protein: CASRSVGGAGNTIYF
J gene: TRBJ2-1; V gene: TRBV27; clone size: -; CDR3 protein: CASSPGGDNEQFF
J gene: TRBJ2-2; V gene: TRBV3-1/TRBV3-2; clone size: -; CDR3 protein: CASSQRGTAPVGSYTGELFF
J gene: TRBJ1-5; V gene: TRBV4-1; clone size: once; CDR3 protein: CASSPTVLQPQHF
J gene: TRBJ2-1; V gene: TRBV11-3; clone size: -; CDR3 protein: CASSPDRGGYNEQFF
J gene: TRBJ2-1; V gene: TRBV5-5; clone size: -; CDR3 protein: CASSFRGAGNNEQFF
J gene: TRBJ1-5; V gene: TRBV5-1; clone size: -; CDR3 protein: CASSLRGGSNQPQHF
J gene: TRBJ1-6; V gene: TRBV4-1; clone size: -; CDR3 protein: CASSQDPDRFSWVSPLHF
J gene: TRBJ2-5; V gene: TRBV10-3; clone size: -; CDR3 protein: CAISGRQGTSGGAQETQYF
J gene: TRBJ1-3; V gene: TRBV6-6; clone size: -; CDR3 protein: CASSPQPLVGAGNTIYF